The next 32 T cell receptor beta chains were all read from a single sample in a study of blood T cells in healthy people across ages. A J-beta primer mix and a sample-barcoded 5' primer were used in a second PCR of about 7 to 12 cycles. TCRdb reprocessed the 5' RACE reads with MiXCR, giving one entry per CDR3 protein. The table records approximately 820,000 distinct CDR3 sequences, roughly 44% of them present only once. Sequenced input: blood. The receptors were gathered from a man aged 60 to 69 in good health.

The CDR3 here is CASSQVAGGSYNEQFF. The CDR3 DNA sequence: TGTGCCAGCAGCCAAGTCGCGGGGGGCTCCTACAATGAGCAGTTCTTC. The chain links TRBV14 to TRBJ2-1; 8 nucleotides align to TRBD2. Germline V gene data show CDR1 as SGHDN and CDR2 as FVKESK. The trim removed 1 base at V and 0 bases at J, leaving 2 bases unmatched. The CDR3 spans 16 residues.

The V call is TRBV6-2 or TRBV6-3, the J call TRBJ2-2; D gene ambiguous. The germline CDR1 and CDR2 sequences are MNHEY and SVGEGT. This CDR3 has 13 residues. Trimming stripped 5 bases from V and 7 bases from J, with 11 bases between. CDR3 protein: CASSPNPVGELFF. Written as DNA, the CDR3 is TGTGCCAGCAGTCCCAATCCGGTCGGGGAGCTGTTTTTT.

Ten or more counts support this clonotype. V is TRBV29-1 and J is TRBJ2-3, with 11 positions matching TRBD2. The junction had 4 bases not matched to a gene; V was cut back by 4 bases and J by 7 bases. The CDR3 covers 13 residues. The germline V gene encodes CDR1 SQVTM and CDR2 ANQGSEA. CDR3: CSVVAGGLYTQYF. The CDR3, as DNA: TGCAGCGTTGTAGCGGGGGGGCTTTATACGCAGTATTTT.

This chain links TRBV6-1 with TRBJ2-1; possibly TRBD2 for D (6 bases). Germline V lookup: CDR1 MNHNS, CDR2 SASEGT. The CDR3 spans 16 residues. V was pared by 9 bases and J by 0 bases, with 18 bases between. CDR3 DNA: TGTGCCAGTACAGAACTAGCTCCAAGCTCCTACAATGAGCAGTTCTTC. Translated: CASTELAPSSYNEQFF.

This clonotype was counted between two and nine times. The V call is TRBV28, the J call TRBJ2-7, with a tentative D call TRBD1 (6 bases). V lost 5 bases and J lost 6, with 14 bases in between. The germline V gene encodes CDR1 MDHEN and CDR2 SYDVKM. The CDR3 consists of 13 residues. The CDR3 nucleotides are TGTGCCAGCAGTCACAGGGTGATCATCGAGCAGTACTTC. Its translation is CASSHRVIIEQYF.

In its sample, this clonotype was seen once. The chain couples TRBV30 to TRBJ2-5; TRBD1 aligns across 8 bases. Germline V gene data show CDR1 as GTSNPN and CDR2 as SVGIG (reference sequence). The trim removed 3 bases at V and 11 bases at J, leaving 11 bases unmatched. This CDR3 has 13 amino acids. CDR3 DNA sequence: TGTGCCTGGAGCAGGGGGCTCTCCTACGTGCAGTACTTC. This sequence encodes CAWSRGLSYVQYF.

This sequence joins TRBV7-2 and TRBJ2-1, with 10 bases identical to TRBD2. From germline, CDR1 is SGHTA and CDR2 FQGNSA. The J segment lost 8 bases and the V segment lost 5 bases, leaving 3 bases of the junction unmatched. The CDR3 has 13 amino acids. CDR3 coding DNA: TGTGCCAGCAGCAGACTAGCGGGCTATGAGCAGTTCTTC. Protein product: CASSRLAGYEQFF.

This clonotype was recorded a few times. The chain uses TRBV5-5 and TRBJ2-7; 14 bases are shared with TRBD2. This CDR3 is 16 amino acids long. The V gene end was trimmed by 4 bases and the J gene end by 3 bases; junction bases not matched to a gene: 6. Germline V gene sequence: CDR1 SGHKS, CDR2 YYEKEE (reference sequence). This CDR3 is CASSRGLAGDVYEQYF. CDR3 DNA sequence: TGTGCCAGCAGCCGGGGACTAGCGGGGGACGTCTACGAGCAGTACTTC. The entire variable domain, with the rest obtained from reference TRBV5-5 and TRBJ2-7, is as follows: DAGVTQSPTHLIKTRGQQVTLRCSPISGHKSVSWYQQVLGQGPQFIFQYYEKEERGRGNFPDRFSARQFPNYSSELNVNALLLGDSALYLCASSRGLAGDVYEQYFGPGTRLTVT.

V and J are TRBV30 and TRBJ2-7, with D perhaps matching TRBD1 (6 bases). Germline CDR1 GTSNPN, CDR2 SVGIG (reference sequence). V dropped 3 bases and J dropped 12 bases, with 18 bases sitting between them. This CDR3 has 12 amino acids. This CDR3 is CAWRPPGQDLYF. In DNA form, the CDR3 reads TGTGCCTGGAGACCTCCGGGACAAGATCTGTACTTC.

This sequence joins TRBV11-2 and TRBJ2-1, with D maybe TRBD1 (6 bases). Trimming shortened V by 6 bases and J by 4 bases, and 16 bases separated the two germline ends. Germline V gene data show CDR1 as SGHAT and CDR2 as FQNNGV. The CDR3 consists of 15 residues. CDR3 amino acids: CASRPWGRSYNEQFF. In DNA form, the CDR3 reads TGTGCCAGCAGGCCGTGGGGGCGTAGTTACAATGAGCAGTTCTTC. The complete variable domain, with remaining parts taken from reference TRBV11-2 and TRBJ2-1, reads EAGVAQSPRYKIIEKRQSVAFWCNPISGHATLYWYQQILGQGPKLLIQFQNNGVVDDSQLPKDRFSAERLKGVDSTLKIQPAKLEDSAVYLCASRPWGRSYNEQFFGPGTRLTVL.

The chain couples TRBV4-1 to TRBJ1-2; TRBD1 matches at 8 bases. Per germline, CDR1 MGHRA and CDR2 YSYEKL. V was clipped by 2 bases and J by 1 base; unmatched bases: 6. CDR3 size: 16 residues. CDR3: CASSQLTGGDNYGYTF. For the CDR3, the DNA is TGCGCCAGCAGCCAACTTACAGGGGGTGATAACTATGGCTACACCTTC.

The rearrangement joins TRBV7-9 to TRBJ1-4; D uncertain. Trimming left V 5 bases short and J 0 bases short, with 13 bases between. The CDR3 is 16 amino acids. CDR1 and CDR2 (germline): SEHNR, FQNEAQ (reference sequence). The CDR3 DNA sequence: TGTGCCAGCAGCCACACTACCTTTGCAACTAATGAAAAACTGTTTTTT. This translates into CASSHTTFATNEKLFF.

The table lists this clonotype with a few counts. J is TRBJ2-7 and V is TRBV27; maybe TRBD1 (6 bases). This CDR3 region has 15 residues. Per germline, CDR1 MNHEY and CDR2 SMNVEV (reference sequence). The V gene lost 5 bases and the J gene lost 0 bases, with 14 bases spanning the gap. The CDR3 region is CASSANRVSSYEQYF. The CDR3 bases are TGTGCCAGCAGTGCAAACAGGGTTTCCTCCTACGAGCAGTACTTC.

The rearrangement uses TRBV6-2 or TRBV6-3 and TRBJ1-1, with a tentative D call TRBD1 (5 bases). Deletions cut 0 bases from V and 4 bases from J, with 12 bases between. The CDR3 extends over 15 amino acids. Germline-derived CDR1 and CDR2 are MNHEY and SVGEGT. Here the CDR3 DNA reads TGTGCCAGCAGTTACTCGGAGGCGGGACGCACTGAAGCTTTCTTT. Translating it yields CASSYSEAGRTEAFF.

This clonotype has a single count. The gene calls are TRBV19 and TRBJ1-2; TRBD1 matches 10 bases. The V gene end was trimmed by 4 bases and the J gene end by 4 bases; junction bases not matched to a gene: 6. Germline V gene lookup returns CDR1 LNHDA and CDR2 SQIVND (reference sequence). The CDR3 contains 15 residues. The CDR3 DNA is TGTGCCAGTAGTAACTCGGGACAGGGGCTCTATGGCTACACCTTC. This encodes CASSNSGQGLYGYTF.

On this clonotype itself: One end of the junction varies from germline; a read error may be responsible. The rearrangement joins TRBV9 to TRBJ2-3, with D possibly being TRBD1 or TRBD2 (6 bases each). The CDR3 has 16 amino acids. Germline V gene data show CDR1 as SGDLS and CDR2 as YYNGEE. The CDR3 here is CASSVWEDSTGDAQYF. Written as DNA, the CDR3 is TGTGCCAGCAGCGTATGGGAGGACAGCACAGGAGATGCGCAGTATTTT.

Comments on this clonotype: Germline and junction disagree at one end, which may indicate a read error. The rearrangement uses TRBV28 and TRBJ2-5; D is uncertain. CDR1 is MDHEN, CDR2 SYDVKM, per germline. The length of the CDR3 is 15 residues. CDR3 sequence reads: CAGSLSAVYQETQYF. CDR3 DNA sequence: TGTGCCGGCAGCCTCTCCGCAGTGTACCAAGAGACCCAGTACTTC.

This clonotype was seen once. The V gene is TRBV12-3 or TRBV12-4, the J gene TRBJ2-7; D not certain. The CDR3 consists of 13 residues. Trimming stripped 6 bases from V and 3 bases from J, with 12 bases between. Written as DNA, the CDR3 is TGTGCCAGCAGCGCTGGAAGGCACTACGAGCAGTACTTC. It translates to CASSAGRHYEQYF.

This clonotype was observed a single time. The V gene is TRBV30, the J gene TRBJ1-2; 8 nucleotides agree with TRBD1. The CDR3 spans 13 residues. V shed 7 bases and J 0 bases; nucleotides not matched to a gene: 4. From germline, CDR1 is GTSNPN and CDR2 SVGIG (reference sequence). This chain's CDR3 is CASPDRANYGYTF. In nucleotides, the CDR3 is TGTGCCTCCCCGGACAGGGCTAACTATGGCTACACCTTC.

The rearrangement joins TRBV28 to TRBJ2-1; 7 positions agree with TRBD2. The V and J ends lost 4 bases and 4 bases, in that order; junction bases with no gene match: 7. Germline-derived CDR1 and CDR2 are MDHEN and SYDVKM. The CDR3 covers 15 residues. For the CDR3, the DNA is TGTGCCAGCAGTTCCAGCGGGGAGGGATACAATGAGCAGTTCTTC. The encoded protein is CASSSSGEGYNEQFF.

This clonotype was seen a few times. J is TRBJ1-5 and V is TRBV29-1; TRBD1 aligns across 8 bases. The CDR3 contains 16 residues. Germline CDR1 reads SQVTM; CDR2 reads ANQGSEA. With 0 bases clipped from V and 2 bases from J, the junction kept 6 bases outside the gene matches. CDR3 loop: CSVEEGPGQGNQPQHF. CDR3 DNA: TGCAGCGTTGAAGAGGGTCCGGGACAGGGCAATCAGCCCCAGCATTTT.

The gene calls are TRBV10-3 and TRBJ2-1; D not certain. Looked up from germline, CDR1 is ENHRY and CDR2 is SYGVKD. Between the trimmed V and J ends, which lost 1 base and 5 bases, there was a span of 6 bases. The CDR3 contains 13 residues. CDR3 sequence: CAISEFSDNEQFF. CDR3 DNA sequence: TGTGCCATCAGTGAGTTTTCCGACAATGAGCAGTTCTTC.

With respect to this clonotype: Since the CDR3 does not end with the conserved phenylalanine or tryptophan, this likely comes from a read error. The chain joins TRBV4-3 to TRBJ2-1; 14 bases agree with TRBD2. CDR1 is LGHNA, CDR2 YSLEER, per germline. V was pared by 4 bases and J by 9 bases, with 5 bases of the junction left unmatched. CDR3 size: 15 residues. CDR3 sequence: CASSPWTSGGIEQFL. DNA for the CDR3: TGCGCCAGCAGCCCGTGGACTAGCGGGGGGATTGAGCAGTTCTTA.

The chain uses TRBV15 and TRBJ2-3; 11 bases align to TRBD2. V gave up 1 base and J gave up 4 bases; unmatched junction bases: 7. This CDR3 contains 17 residues. Germline V lookup: CDR1 LNHNV, CDR2 YYDKDF (reference sequence). The CDR3 DNA reads as TGTGCCACCAGCAGAGGCGTAGGTAGCGGGGGGGCAGATACGCAGTATTTT. Its translation: CATSRGVGSGGADTQYF.

This chain connects TRBV2 to TRBJ2-4, with D possibly matching TRBD1 (6 bases). The CDR3 is 16 residues long. Germline CDR1 reads SNHLY; CDR2 reads FYNNEI. Trimming removed 2 bases at V and 0 bases at J, with 11 bases between. The CDR3, as DNA: TGTGCCAGCAGTGAATGGGCAGGGGTAGCCAAAAACATTCAGTACTTC. Amino acids: CASSEWAGVAKNIQYF.

The chain has TRBV6-2 or TRBV6-3 and TRBJ1-1; D gene ambiguous. Trimming pared 0 bases from V and 0 bases from J, leaving 8 bases between. The V gene's germline CDR1 is MNHEY and CDR2 SVGEGT. The CDR3 has 15 amino acids. The CDR3 spells CASSYSEGLNTEAFF. CDR3 DNA: TGTGCCAGCAGTTACTCTGAGGGATTGAACACTGAAGCTTTCTTT.

V gene TRBV5-1 combines with J gene TRBJ1-5; unclear D gene. The CDR3 runs to 12 residues. V lost 4 bases to trimming and J lost 6 bases, with 8 bases between them. Germline V CDR1 and CDR2: SGHRS, YFSETQ. The CDR3 is CASSEDGQPQHF. The DNA of the CDR3 is TGCGCCAGCAGCGAGGACGGTCAGCCCCAGCATTTT.

The chain carries TRBV18 and TRBJ2-1; D perhaps matches TRBD1 (6 bases). From germline, CDR1 is KGHSH and CDR2 LQKENI. The CDR3 is made up of 16 amino acids. With 4 bases removed from V and 6 bases from J, the gap between germline ends came to 19 bases. CDR3 bases: TGTGCCAGCTCACTCACCGGGACCCCAGGGGCCAATGAGCAGTTCTTC. Translated: CASSLTGTPGANEQFF.

The gene calls are TRBV6-5 and TRBJ1-2, with 8 bases fitting TRBD1. With 7 bases clipped from V and 7 bases from J, the junction kept 8 bases outside the gene matches. This CDR3 is 13 amino acids long. Germline CDR1 is MNHEY and CDR2 is SVGAGI. In nucleotides, the CDR3 is TGTGCCAGCATCCGCGGGACAGGAGGTGGCTACACCTTC. Residues: CASIRGTGGGYTF.

This clonotype has ten or more counts. V is TRBV20-1 and J is TRBJ2-6; TRBD1 is a possible D gene (6 bases). The V and J ends lost 0 bases and 4 bases respectively, with 13 bases between them. Per the germline V gene, CDR1 is DFQATT and CDR2 is SNEGSKA (reference sequence). This CDR3 contains 16 residues. In nucleotides, the CDR3 is TGCAGTGCTAGAGATCTTTGGGGGCCGGGGGCCAACGTCCTGACTTTC. Translated: CSARDLWGPGANVLTF.

This clonotype was seen a few times. J is TRBJ1-2 and V is TRBV6-5; TRBD1 aligns across 8 bases. The V gene's germline CDR1 is MNHEY and CDR2 SVGAGI. V dropped 6 bases and J dropped 4; count of bases not matched to a gene: 4. This CDR3 spans 13 amino acids. CDR3 nucleotides: TGTGCCAGCAGGGACAGGGATGGCTATGGCTACACCTTC. This gives the protein CASRDRDGYGYTF.

The chain uses TRBV20-1 and TRBJ2-7; unclear D gene. This CDR3 has 13 amino acids. Germline values: CDR1 DFQATT, CDR2 SNEGSKA (reference sequence). V lost 6 bases to trimming and J lost 0 bases, with 12 bases between them. This CDR3 reads CSATGVISYEQYF. For the CDR3, the DNA is TGCAGTGCCACGGGTGTTATCTCCTACGAGCAGTACTTC.